A selection of T cell receptor beta chains follows, all from one sample in a study of cytomegalovirus exposure and HLA in healthy donors. Sequencing used immunoSEQ multiplex PCR; TCRdb keeps in-frame clones, though not all of them. Among around 190,000 clones listed, 86% were seen once. The sample taken for sequencing was PBMCs. These receptors were obtained from a young woman in good health and CMV-seronegative. CDR3s include the opening cysteine and the closing phenylalanine or tryptophan. Each record gives: J gene, V gene, D gene, clone size, CDR3 DNA, CDR3 protein. The D gene is left open where the match is weak. Rows give clone size only sometimes, using once, few, many, or a class for an expanded clone.

J: TRBJ2-1; V: TRBV28; D: .; size: once; DNA: TGTGCCAGCAGTCCCTCGCACTACCATGAGCAGTTCTTC; CDR3: CASSPSHYHEQFF
J: TRBJ1-1; V: TRBV9; D: TRBD1; size: few; DNA: TGTGCCAGCAGCGTAGACAGGGGTAGCACTGAAGCTTTCTTT; CDR3: CASSVDRGSTEAFF
J: TRBJ1-1; V: TRBV5-8; D: .; size: .; DNA: TGTGCCAGCAGCTTGGTGTCGGTAAACACTGAAGCTTTCTTT; CDR3: CASSLVSVNTEAFF
J: TRBJ1-1; V: TRBV28; D: .; size: .; DNA: TGTGCCAGCAAAGGTAGCGGGGCGGAGGGTTTCTTT; CDR3: CASKGSGAEGFF
J: TRBJ2-5; V: TRBV19; D: TRBD2; size: .; DNA: TGTGCCAGTAGTATATCGGGGGGGCCGGCAGAGACCCAGTACTTC; CDR3: CASSISGGPAETQYF
J: TRBJ1-3; V: TRBV6-5; D: .; size: .; DNA: TGTGCCAGCAGTTACGCGGCCTCGGGAAACACCATATATTTT; CDR3: CASSYAASGNTIYF
J: TRBJ2-3; V: TRBV9; D: TRBD2; size: .; DNA: TGTGCCAGCAGCGAGGTTGCGGGGGGGCCGAAAGATACGCAGTATTTT; CDR3: CASSEVAGGPKDTQYF
J: TRBJ1-2; V: TRBV27; D: .; size: .; DNA: TGTGCCACCTTCTATATTGTCGATGGCTACACCTTC; CDR3: CATFYIVDGYTF
J: TRBJ1-2; V: TRBV5-1; D: TRBD1; size: .; DNA: TGCGCCAGCAGCTGGGACAGGGGAAGCGGCTACACCTTC; CDR3: CASSWDRGSGYTF
J: TRBJ1-3; V: TRBV10-3; D: .; size: .; DNA: TGTGCCATCAGGGAAACAGGTGGCTCTGGAAACACCATATATTTT; CDR3: CAIRETGGSGNTIYF
J: TRBJ2-7; V: TRBV5-1; D: TRBD1; size: .; DNA: TGCGCCAGCAGCCCCGGACAGGGACGGGTGGAGCAGTACTTC; CDR3: CASSPGQGRVEQYF
J: TRBJ2-1; V: TRBV19; D: TRBD1; size: .; DNA: TGTGCCAGTAGTATTGACAGGGACCAGTTCTTC; CDR3: CASSIDRDQFF
J: TRBJ2-5; V: TRBV5-6; D: .; size: .; DNA: TGTGCCAGCAGCTTGGCGGGACTGTCGGAGACCCAGTACTTC; CDR3: CASSLAGLSETQYF
J: TRBJ2-7; V: TRBV6-5; D: .; size: .; DNA: TGTGCCAGCAGCATACCACAGGTACGGGTAAGCGAGCAGTACTTC; CDR3: CASSIPQVRVSEQYF
J: TRBJ2-7; V: TRBV30; D: .; size: .; DNA: TGTGCTTCAGGGGCTTCTTACGAGCAGTACTTC; CDR3: CASGASYEQYF
J: TRBJ2-7; V: TRBV5-4; D: TRBD2; size: .; DNA: TGTGCCAGCAGTCTGGGGGGGGCTAGCGGGCGATTAGGCTACGAGCAGTACTTC; CDR3: CASSLGGASGRLGYEQYF
J: TRBJ2-3; V: TRBV19; D: .; size: .; DNA: TGTGCCAGTAGTCTCAGACTTCGACAGTCGCCCACAGATACGCAGTATTTT; CDR3: CASSLRLRQSPTDTQYF
J: TRBJ2-3; V: TRBV7-8; D: .; size: .; DNA: TGTGCCAGCAGCTTTTTCTTTTCTCACGGGACTCGCACAGATACGCAGTATTTT; CDR3: CASSFFFSHGTRTDTQYF